This T cell receptor (beta chain) was observed in a study of T-cell memory formation after mild COVID-19. After 5'RACE with constant-segment primers, TCR alpha and TCR beta cDNA libraries carrying sample barcodes and UMIs were obtained. TCRdb re-called the 5' RACE reads through MiXCR, storing one row per CDR3 protein. The table has 100,000 to 150,000 distinct CDR3 sequences, more than 15% seen once; the top ten hold 14%. Study observations and caveats: Cross-reactive memory appears to have joined, as suggested by some responding clones showing up in pre-infection memory. CD4+ clones that contracted lay mainly in CM and EM; CD8+ ones lay in EMRA. Day 15 to 85 contractors were CD4/CD8 balanced; later expanders leaned CD4+.

As for this clonotype: No antigen is known for it.

V was pared by 1 base and J by 8 bases, with 4 bases of the junction left unmatched. The CDR3 has 15 amino acids. The germline V gene has CDR1 SGHRS and CDR2 YFSETQ. The TCR originated in an adult woman who had mild COVID-19 (a few samples of this study predate the infection). Cell type and time point are not known. This sequence joins TRBV5-1 and TRBJ2-1; 12 bases match TRBD2. The sequenced sample was PBMCs or a T cell subset sorted from them (not recorded which). The CDR3: CASSLSSGGADEQFF. The CDR3 region has the DNA TGCGCCAGCAGCTTGTCTAGCGGGGGGGCTGATGAGCAGTTCTTC. The full variable domain, its missing parts supplied by reference TRBV5-1 and TRBJ2-1, is KAGVTQTPRYLIKTRGQQVTLSCSPISGHRSVSWYQQTPGQGLQFLFEYFSETQRNKGNFPGRFSGRQFSNSRSEMNVSTLELGDSALYLCASSLSSGGADEQFFGPGTRLTVL.